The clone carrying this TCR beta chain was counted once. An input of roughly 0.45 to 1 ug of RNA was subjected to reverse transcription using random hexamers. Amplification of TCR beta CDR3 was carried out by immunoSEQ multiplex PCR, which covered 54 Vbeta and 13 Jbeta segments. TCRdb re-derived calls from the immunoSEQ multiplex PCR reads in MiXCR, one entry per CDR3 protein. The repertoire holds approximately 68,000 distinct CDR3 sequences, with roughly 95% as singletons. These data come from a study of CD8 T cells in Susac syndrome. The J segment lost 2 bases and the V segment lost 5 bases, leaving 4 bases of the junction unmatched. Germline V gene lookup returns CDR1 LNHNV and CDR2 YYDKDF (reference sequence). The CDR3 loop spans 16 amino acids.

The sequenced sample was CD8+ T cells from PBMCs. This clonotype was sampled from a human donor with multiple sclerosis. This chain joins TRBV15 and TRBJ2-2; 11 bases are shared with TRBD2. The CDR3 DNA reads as TGTGCCACCAGCCTCACTAGCGGGGGAAACACCGGGGAGCTGTTTTTT. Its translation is CATSLTSGGNTGELFF.